One sample yielded the 26 T cell receptor beta chains listed below, sequenced in a study of blood T cell repertoires in COVID-19. TCRdb's copy holds only in-frame clones and misses some; the assay was immunoSEQ multiplex PCR. The table records about 230,000 clones, around 89% of them present only once. Sequenced material: PBMCs or T cells enriched from blood (not recorded which). These receptor sequences come from a woman in her 40s with acute COVID-19.

The chain uses TRBV5-6 and TRBJ1-2; D is uncertain. The CDR3 has 14 amino acids. Trimming took 1 base from V and 8 from J, leaving 15 bases between them. Germline CDR1 and CDR2: SGHDT and YYEEEE. The CDR3 here is CASSLYQVRGGYTF. As DNA, the CDR3 is TGTGCCAGCAGCTTGTACCAGGTCCGAGGGGGCTACACCTTC.

This clone is a singleton in its sample. The chain carries TRBV10-3 and TRBJ2-3; perhaps TRBD2 as D (6 bases). The CDR3 is made up of 15 amino acids. Germline V gene sequence: CDR1 ENHRY, CDR2 SYGVKD. V lost 6 bases and J 0 bases, leaving 13 bases between the germline ends. This CDR3 is CAIRASATSTDTQYF. DNA for the CDR3: TGTGCCATCAGGGCTAGCGCAACTAGCACAGATACGCAGTATTTT.

This clone was seen only once. The chain employs TRBV9 and TRBJ2-1; 7 bases fit TRBD2. Germline loops: CDR1 SGDLS, CDR2 YYNGEE. The CDR3 contains 14 residues. The trim removed 2 bases at V and 10 bases at J, leaving 9 bases unmatched. The CDR3 coding sequence is TGTGCCAGCAGCGTCACGCCGGGGGGTTCCGAGCAGTTCTTC. The encoded protein is CASSVTPGGSEQFF.

This clone was picked up one time. The gene calls are TRBV6-5 and TRBJ2-2; TRBD1 might be the D (6 bases). Per the germline V gene, CDR1 is MNHEY and CDR2 is SVGAGI. The CDR3 extends over 15 amino acids. Trimming left V 6 bases short and J 3 bases short, with 14 bases between. DNA of the CDR3: TGTGCCAGCAGAACTCTGGACAGCCACACCGGGGAGCTGTTTTTT. It translates to CASRTLDSHTGELFF.

The chain couples TRBV19 to TRBJ1-4; 7 nucleotides align to TRBD1. Germline V gene sequence: CDR1 LNHDA, CDR2 SQIVND (reference sequence). Germline trimming cut 9 bases from V and 7 bases from J; bases unmatched to any gene: 11. The CDR3 has 14 residues. CDR3 in amino acids: CASRREGAGEKLFF. CDR3 bases: TGTGCCAGCCGAAGAGAGGGGGCCGGTGAAAAACTGTTTTTT.

This sequence joins TRBV9 and TRBJ1-2, with 7 positions matching TRBD1. CDR1 is SGDLS and CDR2 is YYNGEE in the germline V gene. CDR3 length equals 13 residues. The V segment lost 4 bases and the J segment 3 bases; nucleotides outside the gene matches: 3. The CDR3 loop reads CASSTGTDYGYTF. The CDR3 DNA reads as TGTGCCAGCAGCACAGGGACAGACTATGGCTACACCTTC.

V gene TRBV10-1 combines with J gene TRBJ1-1, with D maybe TRBD1 (5 bases). CDR1 WNHNN and CDR2 SYGVQD come from the germline V gene (reference sequence). This CDR3 has 12 amino acids. The ends were cut back, 5 bases at V and 1 base at J, with 5 bases in the middle. CDR3 nucleotides: TGCGCCAGCAGTACAGGGAACACTGAAGCTTTCTTT. Amino acids: CASSTGNTEAFF.

The chain has TRBV6-1 and TRBJ2-1, with 9 positions matching TRBD2. The CDR3 spans 16 residues. V shed 0 bases and J 10 bases; nucleotides not matched to a gene: 10. CDR1 MNHNS and CDR2 SASEGT come from the germline V gene. CDR3 DNA sequence: TGTGCCAGCAGTGAAGCGGGCAGCGGGGGGCAATTAGAGCAGTTCTTC. Protein product: CASSEAGSGGQLEQFF.

V gene TRBV3-1 (or the pseudogene TRBV3-2) combines with J gene TRBJ2-5, with 10 bases aligning to TRBD1. V was pared by 0 bases and J by 5 bases, with 12 bases of the junction left unmatched. The CDR3 has 18 amino acids. The germline gives CDR1 LGHDT, CDR2 YNNKEL (reference sequence). The CDR3 here is CASSQEVSRQGAVETQYF. As DNA, the CDR3 is TGTGCCAGCAGCCAAGAGGTTTCGAGACAGGGGGCTGTTGAGACCCAGTACTTC.

This chain joins TRBV7-2 and TRBJ1-2; D is unresolved. The CDR3 is 14 residues long. Trimming stripped 5 bases from V and 0 bases from J, with 10 bases between. Germline loops: CDR1 SGHTA, CDR2 FQGNSA. CDR3 sequence (DNA): TGTGCCAGCAGCCCAGATTTTCCTAACTATGGCTACACCTTC. This encodes CASSPDFPNYGYTF. The variable domain in full, completed from reference TRBV7-2 and TRBJ1-2, reads GAGVSQSPSNKVTEKGKDVELRCDPISGHTALYWYRQSLGQGLEFLIYFQGNSAPDKSGLPSDRFSAERTGGSVSTLTIQRTQQEDSAVYLCASSPDFPNYGYTFGSGTRLTVV.

This clone was seen just once. This chain uses TRBV27 with TRBJ1-2, with D unresolved. Trimming cost V 2 bases and J 3 bases, with 7 bases left between them. Germline CDR1 MNHEY, CDR2 SMNVEV (reference sequence). The CDR3 is 13 amino acids. The CDR3 loop is CASSLMAHYGYTF. The CDR3 bases are TGTGCCAGCAGTTTAATGGCCCACTATGGCTACACCTTC.

This chain connects TRBV5-4 to TRBJ2-2; 11 positions agree with TRBD1. With V trimmed by 0 bases and J by 7 bases, 5 bases remained unmatched. CDR3 length: 16 residues. CDR1 and CDR2 from the germline V gene are SGHNT and YYREEE (reference sequence). CDR3 DNA sequence: TGTGCCAGCAGCTTGGTTTTGGGACAGGGGGACGGGGAGCTGTTTTTT. This encodes CASSLVLGQGDGELFF.

The genes are TRBV6-2 or TRBV6-3 and TRBJ1-5; no clear D gene. CDR1 and CDR2 (germline): MNHEY, SVGEGT. The V and J ends lost 6 bases and 0 bases respectively, with 12 bases between them. The CDR3 runs to 15 residues. The CDR3 loop is CASSTPGYSNQPQHF. CDR3 DNA: TGTGCCAGCAGCACCCCAGGTTATAGCAATCAGCCCCAGCATTTT.

In its sample, this clone was seen a few times. V and J are TRBV10-3 and TRBJ2-2; 13 bases fit TRBD2. The J segment lost 6 bases and the V segment lost 8 bases, leaving 9 bases of the junction unmatched. Looked up from germline, CDR1 is ENHRY and CDR2 is SYGVKD. The CDR3 is made up of 16 amino acids. CDR3 nucleotide sequence: TGTGCCATCCCATCCGGGACTAGCGGGACCTCCGGGGAGCTGTTTTTT. Protein product: CAIPSGTSGTSGELFF.

This rearrangement joins TRBV30 to TRBJ1-2; perhaps TRBD1 as D (6 bases). Germline V lookup: CDR1 GTSNPN, CDR2 SVGIG (reference sequence). Trimming took 0 bases from V and 4 from J, leaving 12 bases between them. The length of the CDR3 is 14 residues. CDR3 in DNA: TGTGCCTGGAGTGTGAGGGGGATGAGCTATGGCTACACCTTC. Protein product: CAWSVRGMSYGYTF.

This clone was seen only a few times. The gene calls are TRBV3-1 (or the pseudogene TRBV3-2) and TRBJ2-4; possible D gene TRBD2, 7 bases. CDR1 and CDR2 from the germline V gene are LGHDT and YNNKEL (reference sequence). V lost 1 base to trimming and J lost 1 base, with 14 bases between them. This CDR3 is built from 17 residues. CDR3 sequence: CASSQVGGRGAKNIQYF. The CDR3 bases are TGTGCCAGCAGCCAAGTAGGAGGGAGGGGGGCCAAAAACATTCAGTACTTC.

The rearrangement links TRBV6-6 to TRBJ2-1, with 8 bases fitting TRBD2. The CDR3 spans 15 residues. The V and J ends lost 3 bases and 7 bases, in that order; junction bases with no gene match: 8. The V gene's germline CDR1 is MNHNY and CDR2 SVGAGI (reference sequence). The CDR3 spells CASSYTGGSGNEQFF. Here the CDR3 DNA reads TGTGCCAGCAGTTATACGGGGGGGTCCGGGAATGAGCAGTTCTTC.

By share, this clone counts as medium-sized. In nucleotides, the CDR3 is TGTGCCAGCAGCCGGTTGACTAGCGGGGATCAAGAGACCCAGTACTTC. It is translated as CASSRLTSGDQETQYF. The chain links TRBV7-2 to TRBJ2-5, with 11 bases fitting TRBD2. The CDR3 sequence is 16 residues long. Germline assignment: CDR1 SGHTA and CDR2 FQGNSA. V was pared by 5 bases and J by 2 bases, with 7 bases of the junction left unmatched. The full variable domain, completed using reference TRBV7-2 and TRBJ2-5, is GAGVSQSPSNKVTEKGKDVELRCDPISGHTALYWYRQSLGQGLEFLIYFQGNSAPDKSGLPSDRFSAERTGGSVSTLTIQRTQQEDSAVYLCASSRLTSGDQETQYFGPGTRLLVL.

The V gene is TRBV11-3, the J gene TRBJ2-1; 8 nucleotides agree with TRBD1. V was clipped by 5 bases and J by 6 bases; unmatched bases: 9. The germline CDR1 and CDR2 sequences are SGHNT and YENEEA. The CDR3 extends over 15 amino acids. The CDR3 nucleotides are TGTGCCAGCAGCCCACCGACAGGGGTACGCAATGAGCAGTTCTTC. This codes for CASSPPTGVRNEQFF.

This clone was detected a few times. The chain uses TRBV6-5 and TRBJ2-3, with 7 bases matching TRBD2. Germline V CDR1 and CDR2: MNHEY, SVGAGI. The junction had 5 bases not matched to a gene; V was cut back by 5 bases and J by 0 bases. This CDR3 comprises 15 residues. CDR3 sequence (DNA): TGTGCCAGCAGTCGCGGGGGTGCTAGCACAGATACGCAGTATTTT. Translating it yields CASSRGGASTDTQYF.

This sequence joins TRBV9 and TRBJ2-3; perhaps TRBD2 as D (5 bases). CDR1 is SGDLS, CDR2 YYNGEE, per germline. V dropped 4 bases and J dropped 4 bases, with 13 bases sitting between them. This CDR3 comprises 14 residues. In DNA, the CDR3 is TGTGCCAGCAGCATACCGGAGGCCCCAGATACGCAGTATTTT. Encoded protein: CASSIPEAPDTQYF.

The rearrangement joins TRBV6-6 to TRBJ2-7, with 7 bases lining up with TRBD1. The V gene's germline CDR1 is MNHNY and CDR2 SVGAGI (reference sequence). This CDR3 spans 13 amino acids. Losses at the gene ends were 4 bases for V and 5 bases for J; bases not matched to a gene: 5. The CDR3 DNA sequence: TGTGCCAGCAGTTTGGGGACAGCAAACGAGCAGTACGTC. Its protein product is CASSLGTANEQYV.

The chain links TRBV12-3 or TRBV12-4 to TRBJ1-1; D is ambiguous. The CDR3 covers 10 residues. V was pared by 8 bases and J by 2 bases, with 3 bases between. The CDR3 loop reads CASGNTEAFF. CDR3 bases: TGTGCCAGCGGCAACACTGAAGCTTTCTTT.

This clone came up a few times. This chain connects TRBV20-1 to TRBJ2-2; D remains unclear. The CDR3 contains 14 residues. Germline assignment: CDR1 DFQATT and CDR2 SNEGSKA (reference sequence). Between the trimmed V and J ends, which lost 3 bases and 4 bases, there was a span of 12 bases. The CDR3 bases are TGCAGTGCTAGTAACCACCGAGGCACCGGGGAGCTGTTTTTT. It translates to CSASNHRGTGELFF.

The rearrangement uses TRBV24-1 and TRBJ2-2; tentative D call: TRBD1 (6 bases). Germline V lookup: CDR1 KGHDR, CDR2 SFDVKD. The CDR3 length is 13 residues. V lost 9 bases and J lost 5, with 12 bases in between. CDR3 nucleotide sequence: TGTGCCACCTCCCGACAGGTAACCGGGGAGCTGTTTTTT. It codes for CATSRQVTGELFF.

CDR3 amino acids: CASSLGTSGSADTQYF. The DNA for the CDR3 is TGTGCCAGCAGCCTTGGGACTAGCGGGAGTGCAGATACGCAGTATTTT. The chain couples TRBV7-9 to TRBJ2-3, with TRBD2 identical over 14 bases. The V gene's germline CDR1 is SEHNR and CDR2 FQNEAQ (reference sequence). This CDR3 contains 16 residues. V dropped 5 bases and J dropped 4; count of bases not matched to a gene: 5. The complete variable domain, with remaining parts taken from reference TRBV7-9 and TRBJ2-3, reads DTGVSQNPRHKITKRGQNVTFRCDPISEHNRLYWYRQTLGQGPEFLTYFQNEAQLEKSRLLSDRFSAERPKGSFSTLEIQRTEQGDSAMYLCASSLGTSGSADTQYFGPGTRLTVL.